This T cell receptor (beta chain) was identified in a study of cytomegalovirus exposure and HLA in healthy donors. Germline values: CDR1 MNHNS, CDR2 SASEGT. This CDR3 spans 14 amino acids. Trimming took 0 bases from V and 4 from J, leaving 7 bases between them. On this clone: Its antigen is undetermined.

It was with 60 Vbeta and 13 Jbeta primers that the PCR ran. In the authors' workflow: It was a later analysis that counted 83 million or so unique TCR beta chains, of which roughly 10 million were shared. Measured with immunoSEQ multiplex PCR; TCRdb has only the in-frame clones, and not every one. V, J and clone size were drawn from that table, and D and trimming were deduced from the DNA. The sample includes about 160,000 clones, approximately 76% of them seen just once. Study-wide results and caveats: The presence/absence work took it that sequencing depth was about the same across donors.

The sample was PBMCs. This sequence was found in a man aged 55-75 years in good health and CMV-seronegative. The chain recombines TRBV6-1 with TRBJ1-5, with unresolved D. The CDR3 loop reads CASSEATGNQPQHF. Written as DNA, the CDR3 is TGTGCCAGCAGTGAAGCGACGGGAAATCAGCCCCAGCATTTT.